The T cell receptor (beta chain) under discussion was sequenced for a study of lymphopenia after photon versus proton radiotherapy. Findings and limits, study-wide: Photon-treated patients lost naive T cells and TCR diversity; proton-treated stayed stable.

CDR1 is SGHAT, CDR2 FQNNGV, per germline. The junction had 12 bases not matched to a gene; V was cut back by 1 base and J by 6 bases. CDR3 size: 16 residues. Details on this clone: The antigen is undetermined.

Data came from immunoSEQ multiplex PCR; TCRdb stores just in-frame clones and leaves some out. The sample lists about 30,000 clones; around 94% were seen once. Sequencing used peripheral blood, obtained from a patient treated with photon-based radiotherapy. The chain joins TRBV11-2 to TRBJ2-7, with 7 bases aligning to TRBD2. The clonotype was recovered from a woman in her forties or fifties with cholangiocarcinoma. This CDR3 reads CASSLGEGRFGSEQYF. CDR3 nucleotides: TGTGCCAGCAGCTTAGGGGAGGGAAGATTCGGGTCCGAGCAGTACTTC. Combining the CDR3 with reference TRBV11-2 and TRBJ2-7 gives the whole variable domain EAGVAQSPRYKIIEKRQSVAFWCNPISGHATLYWYQQILGQGPKLLIQFQNNGVVDDSQLPKDRFSAERLKGVDSTLKIQPAKLEDSAVYLCASSLGEGRFGSEQYFGPGTRLTVT.